Sequencing of this T cell receptor (beta chain) was carried out in a study of T cells in Graves' hyperthyroidism and ophthalmopathy. Across the study: Peripheral blood was taken when the disease was first diagnosed, before any treatment began. Study-wide findings and caveats: Within blood appeared most thyroid clonotypes that had expanded above 0.001. The model anticipated ophthalmopathy a median approximately six months pre-onset.

This clonotype came up a few times. Its antigen remains unidentified. The CDR3 regions of TCR beta were amplified from RNA transcripts. HTBI primers were the set used in a first-round RT-PCR of the TCR CDR3. TCRdb ran MiXCR on the multiplex PCR reads and lists one entry per CDR3 protein. The repertoire holds approximately 400,000 distinct CDR3 sequences, with 15% as singletons. CDR1 SEHNR and CDR2 FQNEAQ come from the germline V gene (reference sequence). V shed 5 bases, J shed 6 bases, and the junction held 14 bases outside the gene matches. The CDR3 runs to 16 residues. The receptor comes from a woman aged 25 to 39 with Graves' hyperthyroidism. The genes are TRBV7-9 and TRBJ2-3; 7 positions agree with TRBD2. Input material: blood. Written as DNA, the CDR3 is TGTGCCAGCAGCGGATCTATGGGGGAGGGTTACGATACGCAGTATTTT. It specifies CASSGSMGEGYDTQYF.